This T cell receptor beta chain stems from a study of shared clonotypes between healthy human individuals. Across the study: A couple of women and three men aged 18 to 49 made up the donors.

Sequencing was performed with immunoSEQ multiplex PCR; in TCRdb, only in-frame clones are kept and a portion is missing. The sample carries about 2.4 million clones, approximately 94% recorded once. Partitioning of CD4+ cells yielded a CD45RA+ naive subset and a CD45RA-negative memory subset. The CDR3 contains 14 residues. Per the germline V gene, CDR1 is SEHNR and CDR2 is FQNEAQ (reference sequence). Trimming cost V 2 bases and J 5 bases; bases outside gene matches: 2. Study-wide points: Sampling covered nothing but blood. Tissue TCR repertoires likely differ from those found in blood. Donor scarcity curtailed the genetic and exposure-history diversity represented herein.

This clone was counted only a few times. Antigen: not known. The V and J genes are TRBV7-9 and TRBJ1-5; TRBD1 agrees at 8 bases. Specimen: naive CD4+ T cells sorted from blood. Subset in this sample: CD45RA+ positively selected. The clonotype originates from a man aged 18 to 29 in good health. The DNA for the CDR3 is TGTGCCAGCAGCTTACAGGGGGCCTATCAGCCCCAGCATTTT. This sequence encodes CASSLQGAYQPQHF. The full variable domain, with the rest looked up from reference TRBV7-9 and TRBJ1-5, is DTGVSQNPRHKITKRGQNVTFRCDPISEHNRLYWYRQTLGQGPEFLTYFQNEAQLEKSRLLSDRFSAERPKGSFSTLEIQRTEQGDSAMYLCASSLQGAYQPQHFGDGTRLSIL.